Here is one T cell receptor (beta chain) with its context. Its matching antigen is unknown. The CDR3 is made up of 14 amino acids. Germline V gives CDR1 SGDLS, CDR2 YYNGEE. V was cut by 3 bases and J by 7 bases, with 14 bases left in between. This specimen belongs to a study of STAT5B mutations in CD4+ large granular lymphocyte leukemia. Regarding the study as a whole: 8/27 top patient clones versus 2/35 control clones were TRBV06-family. About 26% of private leukemic clonotypes occurred rarely in other patients' non-leukemic repertoires.

Generated by immunoSEQ multiplex PCR, the TCRdb table keeps only in-frame clones and is missing some. The sample has more than 4,000 clones; roughly 75% are singletons. The receptor was isolated from a man between 70 and 80 years old with CD4+ T-cell large granular lymphocyte leukemia. The chain carries TRBV9 and TRBJ2-4; the D gene is possibly TRBD2 (6 bases). What was sequenced was PBMCs. DNA for the CDR3: TGTGCCAGCAGCGCCTCCATGGGGGGTAACATTCAGTACTTC. Translating gives CASSASMGGNIQYF.